This is a list of T cell receptor beta chains from one sample in a study of shared clonotypes between healthy human individuals. Libraries were prepared by immunoSEQ multiplex PCR; TCRdb keeps only in-frame clonotypes and omits some of them. The table shows roughly 1 million clones, with 78% occurring only once. The sequenced sample was memory CD4+ T cells from PBMCs. The receptors were gathered from a man aged 18 to 30 in good health. Some clones in this sample may be carry-over from other donors' samples. CDR3s include the opening cysteine and the closing phenylalanine or tryptophan. A D gene is named only where the DNA matches it firmly. For some rows the clone size is stated as once, few or many, or as a class when expanded; others skip it.

j_gene	d_gene	abundance	v_gene	CDR3nt	CDR3aa
TRBJ2-2	TRBD2	-	TRBV4-2	TGTGCCAGCAGAAAGACTAGCGGGACAAACACCGGGGAGCTGTTTTTT	CASRKTSGTNTGELFF
TRBJ2-1	-	-	TRBV20-1	TGCAGTGCCTTTCGAAATGAGCAGTTCTTC	CSAFRNEQFF
TRBJ2-7	-	-	TRBV27	TGTGCCAGCAGTTTGGTAATCCGTGGCGAGCAGTACTTC	CASSLVIRGEQYF
TRBJ2-1	-	-	TRBV7-2	TGTGCCAGCAGCTTGCGATATGAGCAGTTCTTC	CASSLRYEQFF
TRBJ2-3	-	-	TRBV9	TGTGCCAGCAGCACGGGACTTACGACAGATACGCAGTATTTT	CASSTGLTTDTQYF
TRBJ2-1	-	-	TRBV2	TGTGCCAGCAGCGGGACTCAACGGGGCTATGAGCAGTTCTTC	CASSGTQRGYEQFF
TRBJ2-7	TRBD2	-	TRBV27	TGTGCCAGCAGTGATACCGGGACTAGCAGAGCCTACGAGCAGTACTTC	CASSDTGTSRAYEQYF
TRBJ2-7	-	many	TRBV28	TGTGCCAGCAGTAGGGCGGGACGGTTGTACGAGCAGTACTTC	CASSRAGRLYEQYF
TRBJ2-3	TRBD2	-	TRBV30	TGTGCCTGGGGGCCCCCCCTGGGACTAGCGGGAGGGAGCCCAGATACGCAGTATTTT	CAWGPPLGLAGGSPDTQYF
TRBJ1-1	-	-	TRBV11-2	TGTGCCAGTAACCTGGTCGGGGGCCCTGAAGCTTTCTTT	CASNLVGGPEAFF
TRBJ1-2	-	-	TRBV19	TGTGCCAGTAGTATGGCAGGGAAGTACTATGGCTACACCTTC	CASSMAGKYYGYTF
TRBJ2-7	TRBD1	-	TRBV14	TGTGCCAGCAGCCAGCGCCCGGGACAGGGGCTTAGCTCCTACGAGCAGTACTTC	CASSQRPGQGLSSYEQYF
TRBJ2-7	TRBD2	-	TRBV5-1	TGCGCCAGCAGCTTGATAGCGGGGGGCTACGAGCAGTACTTC	CASSLIAGGYEQYF
TRBJ2-2	TRBD2	-	TRBV5-4	TGTGCCAGCAGCCCGACTAGCGGGAGGGCCGACACCGGGGAGCTGTTTTTT	CASSPTSGRADTGELFF
TRBJ1-1	-	-	TRBV6-5	TGTGCCAGCAGTTCCCCGGCAGGACTACAGAACACTGAAGCTTTCTTT	CASSSPAGLQNTEAFF
TRBJ1-1	TRBD1	once	TRBV5-1	TGCGCCAGCAGCTCCATCCCGGGACAGGGGGTGAACACTGAAGCTTTCTTT	CASSSIPGQGVNTEAFF
TRBJ2-3	-	-	TRBV11-3	TGTGCCAGCAGCTTAGACCCAGGGACCACAGATACGCAGTATTTT	CASSLDPGTTDTQYF
TRBJ2-3	TRBD2	few	TRBV9	TGTGCCAGCAGCGGCGCGATCGGGAGGGGCCCAGATACGCAGTATTTT	CASSGAIGRGPDTQYF
TRBJ2-3	-	-	TRBV10-3	TGTGCCATCAGCCCGGACTCGACAGATACGCAGTATTTT	CAISPDSTDTQYF
TRBJ2-3	-	many	TRBV15	TGTGCCACCAGCAGAGAGGTCTCAAGGACAGCCACAGATACGCAGTATTTT	CATSREVSRTATDTQYF
TRBJ2-5	-	-	TRBV5-4	TGCGCCAGCAGCTTGGCCGTGGCGGGCCAACAAGAGACCCAGTACTTC	CASSLAVAGQQETQYF
TRBJ2-7	TRBD2	few	TRBV7-2	TGTGCCAGCAGCTTAGAGGGGACTAGTTTATACTTC	CASSLEGTSLYF
TRBJ2-7	-	many	TRBV29-1	TGCAGCGTCGAGAGCAGGGACCACTCCTACGAGCAGTACTTC	CSVESRDHSYEQYF
TRBJ1-2	-	-	TRBV19	TGTGCCAGTAGGGCGACAGCGAACAATGGCTACACCTTC	CASRATANNGYTF
TRBJ1-5	-	-	TRBV15	TGTGCCACCAGCGGAGAGAGAGGGGTAAGCAATCAGCCCCAGCATTTT	CATSGERGVSNQPQHF
TRBJ2-7	TRBD2	-	TRBV28	TGTGCCAGCAGTTTAGGGCTAGCGGGAGGCTACGAGCAGTACTTC	CASSLGLAGGYEQYF
TRBJ2-3	-	-	TRBV7-2	TGTGCCAGCAGCTCCACCCGGGCAGATACGCAGTATTTT	CASSSTRADTQYF
TRBJ1-5	-	few	TRBV27	TGTGCCAGCAGTTCCAGTGGGAGCAATCAGCCCCAGCATTTT	CASSSSGSNQPQHF
TRBJ2-7	-	-	TRBV28	TGTGCCAGTAGCCCTCAGGCCTATCCCTCCTCCTACGAGCAGTACTTC	CASSPQAYPSSYEQYF
TRBJ2-3	-	-	TRBV4-3	TGCGCCAGCAGCCAAGTCCCGGGAAGGGCAGATACGCAGTATTTT	CASSQVPGRADTQYF
TRBJ2-1	-	-	TRBV28	TGTGCCAGCAGTCCCATAGGGTCTCAGCCGGTCTTC	CASSPIGSQPVF
TRBJ2-7	-	-	TRBV4-1	TGCGCCAGCAGCCAGAGGGCTCCGATGGAGGTCACCTACGAGCAGTACTTC	CASSQRAPMEVTYEQYF
TRBJ2-7	TRBD2	-	TRBV5-1	TGCGCCAGCAGCCCGGGACTAGCGAACGCCTACGAGCAGTACTTC	CASSPGLANAYEQYF
TRBJ2-7	-	-	TRBV7-2	TGTGCCAGCAGCTTAAGGGACTCCCTCTACGAGCAGTACTTC	CASSLRDSLYEQYF
TRBJ2-7	TRBD2	-	TRBV11-3	TGTGCCAGCAGCACAGGGACTAGCGGGAGGAACGAGCAGTACTTC	CASSTGTSGRNEQYF
TRBJ2-5	TRBD2	-	TRBV19	TGTGCCAGTAGTCGACTAGCGGGATCAGGGGAGACCCAGTACTTC	CASSRLAGSGETQYF
TRBJ2-7	TRBD1	-	TRBV28	TGTGCCAGCAGAGGCGGGACAGGGGCCTACGAGCAGTACTTC	CASRGGTGAYEQYF
TRBJ2-3	TRBD2	-	TRBV11-2	TGTGCCAGCAGCCCGAGACTAGCGGGCACAGATACGCAGTATTTT	CASSPRLAGTDTQYF
TRBJ2-3	-	-	TRBV5-4	TGTGCCAGCAGCTTGGCCCAGGGTACAGATACGCAGTATTTT	CASSLAQGTDTQYF
TRBJ2-7	TRBD2	-	TRBV28	TGTGCCAGCAGTTTATCTGCGGGAGGAATGGACGAGCAGTACTTC	CASSLSAGGMDEQYF
TRBJ2-7	-	-	TRBV29-1	TGCAGCGTTGCCCAGCGTCCCTCATCCTACGAGCAGTACTTC	CSVAQRPSSYEQYF
TRBJ1-2	-	-	TRBV6-5	TGTGCCAGCAGTGAATATGGCTACACCTTC	CASSEYGYTF
TRBJ1-2	-	many	TRBV11-2	TGTGCCAGCAGCTTAGAATGGGCAGGAGACTACTATGGCTACACCTTC	CASSLEWAGDYYGYTF
TRBJ1-3	TRBD1	-	TRBV28	TGTGCCAGCAGTTTATGGGGACAGGCTGCTGGAAACACCATATATTTT	CASSLWGQAAGNTIYF
TRBJ2-1	TRBD2	-	TRBV2	TGTGCCAGCAGTAAACTTCAGAGGGGAGGGAAACATGAGCAGTTCTTC	CASSKLQRGGKHEQFF
TRBJ2-2	-	-	TRBV11-2	TGTGCCAGCAGCTTAAATTTGGCCGGGGAGCTGTTTTTT	CASSLNLAGELFF
TRBJ2-2	-	-	TRBV11-2	TGTGCCAGCAGCTTAGTTGGCAGGGAGACCGGGGAGCTGTTTTTT	CASSLVGRETGELFF
TRBJ2-3	-	many	TRBV7-2	TGTGCCAGCAGCTTAGCGCCGGGGAGCACAGATACGCAGTATTTT	CASSLAPGSTDTQYF
TRBJ1-5	-	once	TRBV13	TGTGCCAGCAGCTTGAGGGGAAGAGGCAATCAGCCCCAGCATTTT	CASSLRGRGNQPQHF
TRBJ2-1	TRBD2	few	TRBV5-1	TGCGCCAGCAGCTTACTAGCGGGAGGGTCGCAGAATGAGCAGTTCTTC	CASSLLAGGSQNEQFF
TRBJ2-7	-	-	TRBV10-3	TGTGCCATCAGTGATCGGGGGAACGAATTCCAGCAGTACTTC	CAISDRGNEFQQYF
TRBJ2-3	-	-	TRBV5-1	TGCGCCAGCAGCTTGGCCCGAGACACAGATACGCAGTATTTT	CASSLARDTDTQYF
TRBJ2-3	-	-	TRBV9	TGTGCCAGCAGCGGGACCTGGCCGACAGATACGCAGTATTTT	CASSGTWPTDTQYF